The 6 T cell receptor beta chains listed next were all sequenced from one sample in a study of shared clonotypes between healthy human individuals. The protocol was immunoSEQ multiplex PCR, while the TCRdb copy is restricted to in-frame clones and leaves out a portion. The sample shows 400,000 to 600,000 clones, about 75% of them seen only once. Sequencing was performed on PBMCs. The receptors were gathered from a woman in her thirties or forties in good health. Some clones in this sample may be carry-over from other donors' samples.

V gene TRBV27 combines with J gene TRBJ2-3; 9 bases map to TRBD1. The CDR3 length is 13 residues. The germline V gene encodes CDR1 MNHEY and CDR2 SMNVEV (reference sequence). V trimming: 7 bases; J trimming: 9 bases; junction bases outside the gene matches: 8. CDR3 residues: CASMAGDRETQYF. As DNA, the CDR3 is TGTGCCAGCATGGCCGGGGACAGGGAGACGCAGTATTTT.

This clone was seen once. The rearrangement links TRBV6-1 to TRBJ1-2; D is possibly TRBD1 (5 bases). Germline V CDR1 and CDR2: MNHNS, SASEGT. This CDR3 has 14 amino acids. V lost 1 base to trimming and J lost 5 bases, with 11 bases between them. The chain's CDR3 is CASSEGGSNYGYTF. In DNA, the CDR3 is TGTGCCAGCAGTGAAGGGGGGTCAAATTATGGCTACACCTTC.

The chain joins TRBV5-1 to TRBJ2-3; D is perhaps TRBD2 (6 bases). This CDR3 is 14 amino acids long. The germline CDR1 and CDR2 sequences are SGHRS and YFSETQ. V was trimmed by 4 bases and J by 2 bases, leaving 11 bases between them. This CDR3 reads CASSISGLTDTQYF. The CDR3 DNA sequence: TGCGCCAGCAGCATAAGCGGGCTCACAGATACGCAGTATTTT.

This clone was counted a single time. In nucleotides, the CDR3 is TGTGCCAGCAGCTTAGGACAGGGAGAGTCTGGCTACACCTTC. Protein sequence: CASSLGQGESGYTF. The chain is built from TRBV7-3 and TRBJ1-2; 8 nucleotides line up with TRBD1. The germline V gene encodes CDR1 SGHTA and CDR2 FQGTGA. This CDR3 spans 14 amino acids. The ends lost 2 bases at V and 7 bases at J; junction bases unmatched: 6. Filled out from reference TRBV7-3 and TRBJ1-2, the complete variable domain reads GAGVSQTPSNKVTEKGKYVELRCDPISGHTALYWYRQSLGQGPEFLIYFQGTGAADDSGLPNDRFFAVRPEGSVSTLKIQRTERGDSAVYLCASSLGQGESGYTFGSGTRLTVV.

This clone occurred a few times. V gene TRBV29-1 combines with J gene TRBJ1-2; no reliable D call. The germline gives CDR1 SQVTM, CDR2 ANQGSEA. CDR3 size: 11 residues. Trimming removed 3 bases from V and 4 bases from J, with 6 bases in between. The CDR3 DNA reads TGCAGCGTTGAGGGTGCCTATGGCTACACCTTC. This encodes CSVEGAYGYTF.

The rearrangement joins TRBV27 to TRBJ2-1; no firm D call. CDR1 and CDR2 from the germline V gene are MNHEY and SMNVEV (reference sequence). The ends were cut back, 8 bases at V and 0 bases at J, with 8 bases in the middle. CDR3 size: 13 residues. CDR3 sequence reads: CASGASSYNEQFF. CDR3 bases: TGTGCCAGCGGTGCGAGCTCCTACAATGAGCAGTTCTTC.